These 13 T cell receptor beta chains were all obtained from the same sample, sequenced in a study of cytomegalovirus exposure and HLA in healthy donors. The PCR used 60 Vbeta and 13 Jbeta primers. TCRdb's copy holds only in-frame clones and misses some; the assay was immunoSEQ multiplex PCR. This table has approximately 180,000 clones, roughly 79% appearing once. What was sequenced was PBMCs. These receptors all come from a woman between 18 and 29 years old in good health and CMV-seropositive.

J is TRBJ2-5 and V is TRBV27; D perhaps matches TRBD1 (6 bases). The V and J ends lost 4 bases and 6 bases respectively, with 15 bases between them. The germline CDR1 and CDR2 sequences are MNHEY and SMNVEV (reference sequence). This CDR3 is built from 14 residues. CDR3 protein: CASSSPPGDKTQYF. As DNA, the CDR3 is TGTGCCAGCAGTTCCCCTCCCGGGGACAAGACCCAGTACTTC.

The chain has TRBV25-1 and TRBJ2-2; D is unclear. Germline lookup yields CDR1 MGHDK and CDR2 SYGVNS. V lost 4 bases and J lost 4, with 13 bases in between. The CDR3 is made up of 15 amino acids. The CDR3 sequence: CASSVQIGSTGELFF. DNA of the CDR3: TGTGCCAGCAGTGTCCAAATCGGTTCCACCGGGGAGCTGTTTTTT.

This rearrangement joins TRBV7-8 to TRBJ1-6; possibly TRBD1 for D (6 bases). The CDR3 is made up of 16 amino acids. Germline V gives CDR1 SGHVS, CDR2 FQNEAQ. V was clipped by 0 bases and J by 9 bases, with 15 bases between them. CDR3 loop: CASSLALTGWSSPLHF. For the CDR3, the DNA is TGTGCCAGCAGCTTAGCGCTGACAGGATGGAGTTCACCCCTCCACTTT.

This chain connects TRBV6-5 to TRBJ1-1; 8 bases are a match to TRBD1. CDR1 and CDR2 (germline): MNHEY, SVGAGI. The CDR3 has 15 residues. The J segment lost 7 bases and the V segment lost 5 bases, leaving 12 bases of the junction unmatched. CDR3 sequence (DNA): TGTGCCAGCAGTAACTTCGCCAGGGGGCGGGGTGAAGCTTTCTTT. Amino acids: CASSNFARGRGEAFF.

The chain carries TRBV5-6 and TRBJ2-1, with TRBD2 identical over 9 bases. V shed 2 bases and J 8 bases; nucleotides not matched to a gene: 11. The germline V gene has CDR1 SGHDT and CDR2 YYEEEE. The CDR3 contains 16 residues. The CDR3 region has the DNA TGTGCCAGCAGCTTCCTTTATGGCGGGGGGGCGGATGAGCAGTTCTTC. Its protein is CASSFLYGGGADEQFF.

The rearrangement uses TRBV19 and TRBJ1-5; 7 nucleotides match TRBD1. The CDR3 length is 19 residues. Germline V CDR1 and CDR2: LNHDA, SQIVND (reference sequence). The V and J ends lost 5 bases and 3 bases, in that order; junction bases with no gene match: 19. CDR3 DNA: TGTGCCAGTAGTCCCGGGACAGAAGTATTTCTCGGGGACAATCAGCCCCAGCATTTT. This codes for CASSPGTEVFLGDNQPQHF.

A single count supports this clone. The chain couples TRBV4-1 to TRBJ1-2; 7 bases map to TRBD1. V trimming: 4 bases; J trimming: 6 bases; junction bases outside the gene matches: 11. Germline V gives CDR1 MGHRA, CDR2 YSYEKL. This CDR3 region has 15 residues. This chain's CDR3 is CASSLRIPGGHGYTF. CDR3 sequence (DNA): TGCGCCAGCAGCCTTAGAATACCAGGGGGGCATGGCTACACCTTC.

J is TRBJ2-3 and V is TRBV4-1, with 10 bases identical to TRBD2. Germline CDR1 and CDR2: MGHRA and YSYEKL. The CDR3 has 19 amino acids. V dropped 6 bases and J dropped 1; count of bases not matched to a gene: 16. The CDR3 DNA reads TGCGCCAGCAGACAATGGTCCCCTAGCGGGGGCCGGGGCACAGATACGCAGTATTTT. Its translation: CASRQWSPSGGRGTDTQYF.

This clone was seen more than once but under ten times. V and J are TRBV18 and TRBJ2-5; TRBD2 is a possible D gene (5 bases). Trimming stripped 2 bases from V and 4 bases from J, with 11 bases between. The CDR3 covers 14 residues. Germline lookup yields CDR1 KGHSH and CDR2 LQKENI. The CDR3: CASSPTNGGETQYF. The DNA for the CDR3 is TGTGCCAGCTCACCAACGAACGGAGGAGAGACCCAGTACTTC.

This rearrangement joins TRBV6-5 to TRBJ1-1; 8 bases fit TRBD1. The CDR3 has 15 amino acids. J gave up 3 bases and V 6 bases, and 9 bases lay outside the gene matches. CDR1 is MNHEY and CDR2 is SVGAGI in the germline V gene. The CDR3: CASRGTDRVYTEAFF. Written as DNA, the CDR3 is TGTGCCAGCAGGGGGACGGACAGGGTGTACACTGAAGCTTTCTTT.

As concerns this clone: Germline and junction disagree at one end, which may indicate a read error. CDR3 bases: TGTGCCAGCAGCTTAACGAACTCTGAAGCTTTCTTT. Protein sequence: CASSLTNSEAFF. V gene TRBV11-2 combines with J gene TRBJ1-1; the D is unclear. The CDR3 covers 12 residues. The germline gives CDR1 SGHAT, CDR2 FQNNGV.

This chain connects TRBV30 to TRBJ2-2, with 15 bases aligning to TRBD2. Unmatched junction bases numbered 14, after V lost 5 bases and J lost 4 bases. Germline lookup yields CDR1 GTSNPN and CDR2 SVGIG (reference sequence). The CDR3 is made up of 19 amino acids. This chain's CDR3 is CAWGRGLAGGPERTGELFF. CDR3 DNA: TGTGCCTGGGGCCGAGGACTAGCGGGGGGGCCGGAACGCACCGGGGAGCTGTTTTTT.

This clone was recorded a few times. The chain employs TRBV6-4 and TRBJ2-1, with 11 nucleotides matching TRBD1. The V segment lost 2 bases and the J segment 6 bases; nucleotides outside the gene matches: 0. Germline loops: CDR1 MRHNA, CDR2 SNTAGT. The CDR3 contains 14 residues. CDR3 region: CASSDGTGGNEQFF. The DNA for the CDR3 is TGTGCCAGCAGTGACGGGACAGGGGGCAATGAGCAGTTCTTC.